The entry below gives a single T cell receptor beta chain sequence along with its context. Antigen unknown. CDR3 length: 14 amino acids. Germline CDR1 MNHEY, CDR2 SMNVEV (reference sequence). Trimming shortened V by 2 bases and J by 5 bases, and 13 bases separated the two germline ends. TCRdb re-called the reads with MiXCR, one entry per CDR3 protein. The sample includes 1,200 or so distinct CDR3 sequences, about 15% seen only once; the top ten take under 20%. The data were taken from a study of liver allograft versus peripheral blood T cells. Turning to the study itself: Transplanted livers and recipients' peripheral blood had their T cell receptor repertoires compared. Findings and caveats of the study: Repertoires found inside liver allografts reportedly differed from T cell receptor repertoires in peripheral blood.

The TCR comes from a human patient who had a liver transplant. Some of the T cells may derive from the graft donor. The rearrangement uses TRBV27 and TRBJ2-7, with D possibly matching TRBD1 (5 bases). The CDR3 loop is CASSLSRGVHEQYF. The DNA of the CDR3 is TGTGCCAGCAGTTTAAGTAGGGGTGTCCACGAGCAGTACTTC.